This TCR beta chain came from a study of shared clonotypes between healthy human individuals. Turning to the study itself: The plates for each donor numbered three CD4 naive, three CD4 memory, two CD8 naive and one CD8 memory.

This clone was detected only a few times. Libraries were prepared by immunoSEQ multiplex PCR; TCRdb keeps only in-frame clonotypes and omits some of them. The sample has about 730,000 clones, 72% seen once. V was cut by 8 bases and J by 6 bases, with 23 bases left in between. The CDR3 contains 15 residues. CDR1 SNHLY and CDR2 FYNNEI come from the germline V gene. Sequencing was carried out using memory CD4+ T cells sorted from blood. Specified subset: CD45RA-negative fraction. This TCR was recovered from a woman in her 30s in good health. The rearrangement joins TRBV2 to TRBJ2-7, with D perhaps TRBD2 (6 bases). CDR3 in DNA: TGTGCCAGCGGCCCTCTAGCGTCACAAGTAGCCGAGCAGTACTTC. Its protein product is CASGPLASQVAEQYF.